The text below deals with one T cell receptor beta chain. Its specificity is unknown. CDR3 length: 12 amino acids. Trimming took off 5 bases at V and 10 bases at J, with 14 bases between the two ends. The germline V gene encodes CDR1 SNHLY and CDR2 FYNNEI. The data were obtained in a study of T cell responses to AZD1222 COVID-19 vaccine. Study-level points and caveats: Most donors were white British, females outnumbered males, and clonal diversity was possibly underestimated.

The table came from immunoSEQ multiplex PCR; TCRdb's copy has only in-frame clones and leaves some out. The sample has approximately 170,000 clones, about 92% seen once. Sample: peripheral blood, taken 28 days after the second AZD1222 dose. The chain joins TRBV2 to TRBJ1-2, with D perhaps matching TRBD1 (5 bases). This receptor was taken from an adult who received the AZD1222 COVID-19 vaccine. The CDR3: CASSRGVEVYTF. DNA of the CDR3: TGTGCCAGCAGTCGGGGGGTAGAAGTCTACACCTTC.